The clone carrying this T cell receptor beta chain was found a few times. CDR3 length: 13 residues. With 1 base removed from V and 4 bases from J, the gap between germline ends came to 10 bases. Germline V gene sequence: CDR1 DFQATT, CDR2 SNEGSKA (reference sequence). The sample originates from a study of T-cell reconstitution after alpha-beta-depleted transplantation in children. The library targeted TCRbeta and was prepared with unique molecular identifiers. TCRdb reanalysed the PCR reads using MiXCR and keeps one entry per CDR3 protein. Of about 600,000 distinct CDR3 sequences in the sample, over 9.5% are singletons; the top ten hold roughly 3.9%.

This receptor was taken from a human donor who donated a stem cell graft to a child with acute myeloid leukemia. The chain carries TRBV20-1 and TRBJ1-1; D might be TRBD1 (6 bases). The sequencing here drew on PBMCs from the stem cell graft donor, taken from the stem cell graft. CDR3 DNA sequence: TGCAGTGCTAGAGTAAGGGGGGCCACTGAAGCTTTCTTT. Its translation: CSARVRGATEAFF.